What follows are 27 T cell receptor beta chains derived from one specimen sequenced in a study of blood T cell repertoires in COVID-19. The method was immunoSEQ multiplex PCR; TCRdb's version includes in-frame clones alone and lacks a portion of them. The data show 70,000 to 90,000 clones, with roughly 84% seen just once and 12% held by the top ten. Sequencing was performed on peripheral blood. The origin of the receptors is a human donor in a cohort sampled during active COVID-19.

The CDR3 here is CAAQSRDNREKLFF. In DNA, the CDR3 is TGTGCCGCCCAAAGCCGGGACAATCGGGAAAAACTGTTTTTT. The V gene is TRBV30, the J gene TRBJ1-4, with a possible D match to TRBD1 (6 bases). This CDR3 comprises 14 residues. Between the trimmed V and J ends, which lost 8 bases and 8 bases, there was a span of 21 bases. Germline CDR1 reads GTSNPN; CDR2 reads SVGIG (reference sequence).

In DNA, the CDR3 is TGTGCCAGTAGTACAGGGGGCGTAACTGAAGCTTTCTTT. Translated: CASSTGGVTEAFF. This sequence joins TRBV19 and TRBJ1-1, with 8 bases matching TRBD1. Germline V gene sequence: CDR1 LNHDA, CDR2 SQIVND (reference sequence). Trimming cost V 4 bases and J 5 bases; bases outside gene matches: 3. The CDR3 is 13 amino acids.

The table lists this clone with a few counts. The chain links TRBV4-1 to TRBJ1-2; 11 bases are a match to TRBD1. This CDR3 has 17 amino acids. V trimming: 0 bases; J trimming: 3 bases; junction bases outside the gene matches: 6. Germline V gene data show CDR1 as MGHRA and CDR2 as YSYEKL. The CDR3, as DNA: TGCGCCAGCAGCCAAGATCCCGGGACAGGGGGTGACTATGGCTACACCTTC. Translation: CASSQDPGTGGDYGYTF.

The V and J genes are TRBV7-9 and TRBJ2-1; 7 bases match TRBD1. Germline values: CDR1 SEHNR, CDR2 FQNEAQ (reference sequence). The CDR3 contains 14 residues. V dropped 4 bases and J dropped 4; count of bases not matched to a gene: 4. This CDR3 is CASSSWTGYNEQFF. CDR3 in DNA: TGTGCCAGCAGCTCCTGGACAGGATACAATGAGCAGTTCTTC.

This clone appeared a single time. This chain joins TRBV2 and TRBJ1-6, with D possibly matching TRBD1 (5 bases). This CDR3 region has 17 residues. Germline values: CDR1 SNHLY, CDR2 FYNNEI. Trimming cost V 2 bases and J 7 bases, with 18 bases left between them. CDR3 in DNA: TGTGCCAGCAGTGAATTTCAGGGTACAAATTTCAATTCACCCCTCCACTTT. As protein: CASSEFQGTNFNSPLHF.

This chain joins TRBV12-3 or TRBV12-4 and TRBJ2-5, with a possible D match to TRBD2 (6 bases). The CDR3 is made up of 13 amino acids. The V end was cut by 3 bases, the J end by 3 bases, with 8 bases between. The CDR3 here is CASSFAGKETQYF. Here the CDR3 DNA reads TGTGCCAGCAGTTTTGCGGGGAAAGAGACCCAGTACTTC.

The chain joins TRBV18 to TRBJ2-1; D may be TRBD1 (8 bases). The CDR3 consists of 17 residues. V was shortened by 0 bases and J by 3 bases, with 15 bases between the two germline ends. The germline V gene encodes CDR1 KGHSH and CDR2 LQKENI. This CDR3 is CASSPPDREGDYNEQFF. CDR3 sequence (DNA): TGTGCCAGCTCACCACCGGACAGGGAGGGCGACTACAATGAGCAGTTCTTC.

The chain combines TRBV6-5 with TRBJ2-2; TRBD2 matches at 7 bases. The V segment lost 6 bases and the J segment 3 bases; nucleotides outside the gene matches: 7. The CDR3 has 15 amino acids. CDR1 and CDR2 from the germline V gene are MNHEY and SVGAGI. DNA for the CDR3: TGTGCCAGCAGAGGACTAGTTGGGCACACCGGGGAGCTGTTTTTT. Residues: CASRGLVGHTGELFF.

This clone was seen only once. The chain carries TRBV2 and TRBJ2-3; 8 positions match TRBD2. The length of the CDR3 is 13 residues. The V segment lost 10 bases and the J segment 4 bases; nucleotides outside the gene matches: 7. Germline V lookup: CDR1 SNHLY, CDR2 FYNNEI. In DNA form, the CDR3 reads TGTGCCACCGGGGGGGAGACGGCAGATACGCAGTATTTT. Residues: CATGGETADTQYF.

This clone came up once. The V call is TRBV2, the J call TRBJ1-2; D perhaps matches TRBD1 (6 bases). The V end was cut by 9 bases, the J end by 3 bases, with 11 bases between. In germline, CDR1 is SNHLY, CDR2 FYNNEI. The CDR3 loop spans 12 amino acids. CDR3: CARRDIDYGYTF. The CDR3 DNA reads as TGTGCCAGACGGGACATCGACTATGGCTACACCTTC. Looking up the rest from reference TRBV2 and TRBJ1-2 gives the full variable domain: EPEVTQTPSHQVTQMGQEVILRCVPISNHLYFYWYRQILGQKVEFLVSFYNNEISEKSEIFDDQFSVERPDGSNFTLKIRSTKLEDSAMYFCARRDIDYGYTFGSGTRLTVV.

The rearrangement joins TRBV28 to TRBJ2-4, with D perhaps TRBD1 (5 bases). The V end lost 7 bases, the J end lost 3 bases, and 19 bases lay between the germline ends. The germline V gene encodes CDR1 MDHEN and CDR2 SYDVKM. The CDR3 covers 16 residues. The CDR3 protein is CASIEDGRQGKNIQYF. DNA of the CDR3: TGTGCCAGCATCGAGGACGGTCGGCAGGGCAAAAACATTCAGTACTTC. The full variable domain, completed using reference TRBV28 and TRBJ2-4, is DVKVTQSSRYLVKRTGEKVFLECVQDMDHENMFWYRQDPGLGLRLIYFSYDVKMKEKGDIPEGYSVSREKKERFSLILESASTNQTSMYLCASIEDGRQGKNIQYFGAGTRLSVL.

This chain uses TRBV2 with TRBJ2-3; 7 positions match TRBD2. Germline V gives CDR1 SNHLY, CDR2 FYNNEI. CDR3 length equals 15 residues. J gave up 4 bases and V 7 bases, and 11 bases lay outside the gene matches. The chain's CDR3 is CASTDPGGVADTQYF. The CDR3 DNA reads as TGTGCCAGCACCGACCCTGGGGGGGTGGCAGATACGCAGTATTTT.

This chain uses TRBV29-1 with TRBJ2-2; 8 positions match TRBD1. After removal of 4 bases from V and 6 bases from J, the junction contained 4 bases not matched to a gene. The CDR3 contains 13 residues. Germline values: CDR1 SQVTM, CDR2 ANQGSEA. The CDR3 loop is CSVGTGGSGELFF. CDR3 in DNA: TGCAGCGTTGGCACAGGGGGATCCGGGGAGCTGTTTTTT.

The chain couples TRBV2 to TRBJ1-1; D is perhaps TRBD1 (6 bases). The V end was cut by 2 bases, the J end by 5 bases, with 15 bases between. The CDR3 is 15 amino acids. Germline CDR1 is SNHLY and CDR2 is FYNNEI. The CDR3 sequence is CASSERGGGLTEAFF. Written as DNA, the CDR3 is TGTGCCAGCAGTGAACGGGGAGGGGGTTTGACTGAAGCTTTCTTT.

The chain couples TRBV5-1 to TRBJ2-7; 9 bases align to TRBD1. Germline V CDR1 and CDR2: SGHRS, YFSETQ. The trim removed 4 bases at V and 3 bases at J, leaving 5 bases unmatched. The CDR3 runs to 14 residues. CDR3 nucleotide sequence: TGCGCCAGCAGCGCGGGACAGGGAGTCTACGAGCAGTACTTC. It codes for CASSAGQGVYEQYF.

V and J are TRBV6-5 and TRBJ2-1; TRBD2 might be the D (5 bases). Trimming cost V 6 bases and J 9 bases, with 15 bases left between them. Germline V CDR1 and CDR2: MNHEY, SVGAGI. The CDR3 extends over 13 amino acids. CDR3 in DNA: TGTGCCAGCAGATCCAGGAACGAGGGTGAGCAGTTCTTC. This translates into CASRSRNEGEQFF.

V and J are TRBV2 and TRBJ2-3; D is unclear. Trimming cost V 5 bases and J 3 bases, with 3 bases left between them. The CDR3 extends over 11 amino acids. Germline-derived CDR1 and CDR2 are SNHLY and FYNNEI. The CDR3 protein is CASSTTDTQYF. CDR3 DNA sequence: TGTGCCAGCAGTACTACAGATACGCAGTATTTT. The full variable domain, with the rest looked up from reference TRBV2 and TRBJ2-3, is EPEVTQTPSHQVTQMGQEVILRCVPISNHLYFYWYRQILGQKVEFLVSFYNNEISEKSEIFDDQFSVERPDGSNFTLKIRSTKLEDSAMYFCASSTTDTQYFGPGTRLTVL.

The CDR3 nucleotides read TGCGCCAGCAGCCTTCTTCCCGGGACAGGCGGAGAAAAACTGTTTTTT. It encodes CASSLLPGTGGEKLFF. The chain is built from TRBV4-1 and TRBJ1-4; 8 bases map to TRBD1. This CDR3 is built from 16 residues. Losses at the gene ends were 4 bases for V and 8 bases for J; bases not matched to a gene: 12. Germline V CDR1 and CDR2: MGHRA, YSYEKL.

The V and J genes are TRBV29-1 and TRBJ2-7, with D hard to call. CDR1 is SQVTM and CDR2 is ANQGSEA in the germline V gene. CDR3 length: 11 amino acids. V lost 0 bases and J 4 bases, leaving 4 bases between the germline ends. The CDR3 protein is CSVEEAYEQYF. The CDR3 coding sequence is TGCAGCGTTGAAGAGGCATACGAGCAGTACTTC.

The rearrangement links TRBV3-1 (or the pseudogene TRBV3-2) to TRBJ2-7; 8 bases line up with TRBD2. V shed 0 bases and J 8 bases; nucleotides not matched to a gene: 9. The length of the CDR3 is 15 residues. Germline values: CDR1 LGHDT, CDR2 YNNKEL (reference sequence). This CDR3 reads CASSQDGKSGRKQYF. The CDR3 coding sequence is TGTGCCAGCAGCCAAGATGGTAAAAGCGGGAGAAAGCAGTACTTC.

The chain has TRBV11-2 and TRBJ2-5; D remains ambiguous. The CDR3 loop spans 13 amino acids. The ends were cut back, 1 base at V and 3 bases at J, with 6 bases in the middle. From germline, CDR1 is SGHAT and CDR2 FQNNGV. This CDR3 reads CASSLGEKETQYF. CDR3 coding DNA: TGTGCCAGCAGCTTAGGAGAAAAAGAGACCCAGTACTTC. The full variable domain, with the rest looked up from reference TRBV11-2 and TRBJ2-5, is EAGVAQSPRYKIIEKRQSVAFWCNPISGHATLYWYQQILGQGPKLLIQFQNNGVVDDSQLPKDRFSAERLKGVDSTLKIQPAKLEDSAVYLCASSLGEKETQYFGPGTRLLVL.

The chain recombines TRBV5-1 with TRBJ2-7; 9 bases line up with TRBD2. The CDR3 length is 14 residues. Germline CDR1 SGHRS, CDR2 YFSETQ. V lost 10 bases to trimming and J lost 2 bases; unmatched junction nucleotides: 10. CDR3 region: CARGGGLGTYEQYF. CDR3 nucleotide sequence: TGCGCCCGCGGGGGGGGACTAGGAACCTACGAGCAGTACTTC.

The gene calls are TRBV5-4 and TRBJ2-2; the match to TRBD2 covers 7 bases. This CDR3 has 15 residues. Germline CDR1 and CDR2: SGHNT and YYREEE (reference sequence). J gave up 6 bases and V 2 bases, and 7 bases lay outside the gene matches. CDR3 residues: CASSLRGGDPGELFF. The CDR3 nucleotides are TGTGCCAGCAGCTTACGTGGGGGGGATCCCGGGGAGCTGTTTTTT.

The chain links TRBV2 to TRBJ2-2; 9 nucleotides agree with TRBD2. Germline trimming cut 4 bases from V and 4 bases from J; bases unmatched to any gene: 4. In germline, CDR1 is SNHLY, CDR2 FYNNEI. The CDR3 is made up of 15 amino acids. The CDR3 sequence: CASSGSGGITGELFF. Written as DNA, the CDR3 is TGTGCCAGCAGTGGTAGCGGGGGTATCACCGGGGAGCTGTTTTTT. Full variable domain (rest looked up from reference TRBV2 and TRBJ2-2): EPEVTQTPSHQVTQMGQEVILRCVPISNHLYFYWYRQILGQKVEFLVSFYNNEISEKSEIFDDQFSVERPDGSNFTLKIRSTKLEDSAMYFCASSGSGGITGELFFGEGSRLTVL.

This clone was counted only a few times. The rearrangement joins TRBV5-1 to TRBJ2-2, with D perhaps matching TRBD1 (6 bases). Germline CDR1 SGHRS, CDR2 YFSETQ. CDR3 length equals 14 residues. V was cut by 0 bases and J by 6 bases, with 9 bases left in between. The CDR3 coding sequence is TGCGCCAGCAGCTTGGGACAGGATCCCGGGGAGCTGTTTTTT. Its translation: CASSLGQDPGELFF. The full variable domain, rest sourced from reference TRBV5-1 and TRBJ2-2, is KAGVTQTPRYLIKTRGQQVTLSCSPISGHRSVSWYQQTPGQGLQFLFEYFSETQRNKGNFPGRFSGRQFSNSRSEMNVSTLELGDSALYLCASSLGQDPGELFFGEGSRLTVL.

This rearrangement joins TRBV3-1 (or the pseudogene TRBV3-2) to TRBJ2-7; D perhaps matches TRBD2 (5 bases). Looked up from germline, CDR1 is LGHDT and CDR2 is YNNKEL (reference sequence). Trimming shortened V by 3 bases and J by 5 bases, and 8 bases separated the two germline ends. This CDR3 comprises 12 residues. CDR3 protein: CASSHGVNEQYF. CDR3 nucleotide sequence: TGTGCCAGCAGCCACGGGGTCAACGAGCAGTACTTC.

V gene TRBV24-1 combines with J gene TRBJ1-6; D remains unclear. Trimming stripped 6 bases from V and 9 bases from J, with 17 bases between. CDR1 and CDR2 (germline): KGHDR, SFDVKD. This CDR3 region has 15 residues. In DNA form, the CDR3 reads TGTGCCACCAGTACGGGCCCGAGGGATAGTTCACCCCTCCACTTT. Translating it yields CATSTGPRDSSPLHF.